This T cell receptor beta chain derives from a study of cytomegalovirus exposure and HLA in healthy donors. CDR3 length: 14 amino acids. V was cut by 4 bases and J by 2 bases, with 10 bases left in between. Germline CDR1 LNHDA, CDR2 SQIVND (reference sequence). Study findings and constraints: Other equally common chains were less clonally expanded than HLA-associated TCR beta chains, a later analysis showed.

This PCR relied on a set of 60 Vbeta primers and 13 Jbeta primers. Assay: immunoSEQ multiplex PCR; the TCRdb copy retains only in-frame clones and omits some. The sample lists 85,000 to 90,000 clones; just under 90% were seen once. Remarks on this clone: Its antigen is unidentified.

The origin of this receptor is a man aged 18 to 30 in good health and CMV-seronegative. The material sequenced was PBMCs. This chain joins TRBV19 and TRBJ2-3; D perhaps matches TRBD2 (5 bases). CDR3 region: CASSKTRHTDTQYF. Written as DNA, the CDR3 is TGTGCCAGTAGTAAAACTAGACACACAGATACGCAGTATTTT.